What follows are 17 T cell receptor beta chains derived from one specimen sequenced in a study of neurological immune-mediated disorders. TCRdb reanalysed the 5' RACE reads using MiXCR and keeps one entry per CDR3 protein. The sample gives approximately 74,000 distinct CDR3 sequences, roughly 5% of which show up once; 7.4% is in the top ten. The source material was PBMCs. The source is a man aged 18 to 30 with multiple sclerosis.

This clonotype has at least ten counts. J is TRBJ2-1 and V is TRBV12-3 or TRBV12-4; TRBD2 aligns across 15 bases. This CDR3 region has 15 residues. J was trimmed by 8 bases and V by 7 bases; bases with no gene match: 6. The CDR3 DNA sequence: TGTGCCAGCACCCAGGGACTAGCGGGAGGTTATGAGCAGTTCTTC. Its protein is CASTQGLAGGYEQFF.

This clonotype was observed at least ten times. The CDR3 DNA is TGCAGTGCCCGATCTAGCGGGGGAGATCAAGAGACCCAGTACTTC. Translated: CSARSSGGDQETQYF. This rearrangement joins TRBV20-1 to TRBJ2-5; 10 nucleotides match TRBD2. The CDR3 is made up of 15 amino acids. Trimming cost V 6 bases and J 2 bases; bases outside gene matches: 9. Germline V gene data show CDR1 as DFQATT and CDR2 as SNEGSKA (reference sequence).

Ten or more counts support this clonotype. The V and J genes are TRBV14 and TRBJ2-7; 13 positions agree with TRBD2. In germline, CDR1 is SGHDN, CDR2 FVKESK. The CDR3 runs to 15 residues. With V trimmed by 5 bases and J by 7 bases, 8 bases remained unmatched. This CDR3 reads CASSAGLAGVGEQYF. Here the CDR3 DNA reads TGTGCCAGCAGCGCAGGACTAGCGGGAGTGGGTGAGCAGTACTTC.

On this clonotype itself: Just one base apart from a much larger clone, this may be a read error. J is TRBJ2-7 and V is TRBV29-1; D not certain. The V gene's germline CDR1 is SQVTM and CDR2 ANQGSEA. This CDR3 spans 14 amino acids. V was shortened by 4 bases and J by 7 bases, with 20 bases between the two germline ends. The CDR3 DNA is TGCAGCGTTGGACGGGCCCTCCCTTCCCAAGAGCAGTACTTC. Its translation: CSVGRALPSQEQYF.

This clonotype was seen at least ten times. The gene calls are TRBV20-1 and TRBJ1-1, with D possibly being TRBD1 (6 bases). The CDR3 sequence is 13 residues long. Germline V gives CDR1 DFQATT, CDR2 SNEGSKA (reference sequence). The V end lost 2 bases, the J end lost 1 base, and 8 bases lay between the germline ends. DNA of the CDR3: TGCAGTGCTAGAACGGACAGGAACACTGAAGCTTTCTTT. Translating it yields CSARTDRNTEAFF.

This clonotype was found many times. The chain couples TRBV7-2 to TRBJ2-3, with a weak D call TRBD2 (5 bases). V gave up 1 base and J gave up 2 bases, with 13 bases separating them. The CDR3 has 16 amino acids. Per germline, CDR1 SGHTA and CDR2 FQGNSA. CDR3 in DNA: TGTGCCAGCAGCTTAGGGGGAGCGGAACACACAGATACGCAGTATTTT. Translating it yields CASSLGGAEHTDTQYF.

The sample holds many counts of this clonotype. The chain employs TRBV6-5 and TRBJ1-4; TRBD1 agrees at 7 bases. The trim removed 7 bases at V and 5 bases at J, leaving 7 bases unmatched. In germline, CDR1 is MNHEY, CDR2 SVGAGI. The CDR3 totals 14 residues. CDR3 sequence: CASKARRGNEKLFF. The CDR3 DNA follows: TGTGCCAGCAAAGCCCGCAGGGGGAATGAAAAACTGTTTTTT.

Ten or more counts support this clonotype. The chain carries TRBV5-5 and TRBJ2-3; D gene ambiguous. Germline V gene lookup returns CDR1 SGHKS and CDR2 YYEKEE (reference sequence). With 3 bases removed from V and 5 bases from J, the gap between germline ends came to 4 bases. The CDR3 sequence is 11 residues long. This chain's CDR3 is CASSSVDTQYF. The CDR3 DNA reads TGTGCCAGCAGCTCCGTAGATACGCAGTATTTT.

This clonotype was found a few times. The chain employs TRBV12-3 or TRBV12-4 and TRBJ2-7; no clear D gene. The CDR3 totals 12 residues. Between the trimmed V and J ends, which lost 1 base and 6 bases, there was a span of 7 bases. DNA for the CDR3: TGTGCCAGCAGTTTAGGGTTTACCGAGCAGTACTTC. Its translation: CASSLGFTEQYF.

This clonotype was seen repeatedly, ten times or more. The CDR3 sequence is CASSSIRGRESGYTF. Written as DNA, the CDR3 is TGTGCCAGCAGCTCAATCCGGGGAAGGGAGTCTGGCTACACCTTC. The rearrangement uses TRBV11-2 and TRBJ1-2; D gene unclear. Germline loops: CDR1 SGHAT, CDR2 FQNNGV. Trimming left V 4 bases short and J 7 bases short, with 19 bases between. CDR3 length: 15 residues.

This clonotype has just a few counts. The J gene is TRBJ2-3, the V gene TRBV2; 9 positions agree with TRBD2. J gave up 6 bases and V 4 bases, and 5 bases lay outside the gene matches. CDR1 is SNHLY, CDR2 FYNNEI, per germline. The CDR3 has 14 amino acids. This CDR3 is CASSGASGIDTQYF. CDR3 nucleotide sequence: TGTGCCAGCAGTGGGGCTAGCGGGATTGATACGCAGTATTTT. Looking up the rest from reference TRBV2 and TRBJ2-3 gives the full variable domain: EPEVTQTPSHQVTQMGQEVILRCVPISNHLYFYWYRQILGQKVEFLVSFYNNEISEKSEIFDDQFSVERPDGSNFTLKIRSTKLEDSAMYFCASSGASGIDTQYFGPGTRLTVL.

This clonotype has just a few counts. A much larger clone differs from this one at a single base, so this may be a read error. The chain is built from TRBV28 and TRBJ1-2, with D unclear. CDR1 and CDR2 from the germline V gene are MDHEN and SYDVKM. The CDR3 sequence is 12 residues long. V was pared by 4 bases and J by 8 bases, with 11 bases between. In DNA, the CDR3 is TGTGCCAGCAGTTCAATGACGGAGGGCTACACCTTC. Its translation is CASSSMTEGYTF.

This clonotype was picked up many times. The chain carries TRBV30 and TRBJ2-7, with 10 positions matching TRBD1. The V segment lost 3 bases and the J segment 9 bases; nucleotides outside the gene matches: 11. The CDR3 has 14 amino acids. Per germline, CDR1 GTSNPN and CDR2 SVGIG (reference sequence). The DNA for the CDR3 is TGTGCCTGGAGAGGACCTGACAGGGGGCCTGGGCAGTACTTC. Protein sequence: CAWRGPDRGPGQYF.

This clonotype was counted many times. The chain joins TRBV5-6 to TRBJ2-7; the D is unclear. The CDR3 has 14 residues. The V and J ends lost 1 base and 8 bases respectively, with 16 bases between them. Germline CDR1 is SGHDT and CDR2 is YYEEEE. CDR3 region: CASSLSAVPSKQYF. CDR3 DNA: TGTGCCAGCAGCTTGTCTGCAGTACCGAGCAAGCAGTACTTC. The whole variable domain, filled in from reference TRBV5-6 and TRBJ2-7, reads DAGVTQSPTHLIKTRGQQVTLRCSPKSGHDTVSWYQQALGQGPQFIFQYYEEEERQRGNFPDRFSGHQFPNYSSELNVNALLLGDSALYLCASSLSAVPSKQYFGPGTRLTVT.

The table lists this clonotype with many counts. The rearrangement joins TRBV20-1 to TRBJ2-4; 7 nucleotides match TRBD2. V gave up 6 bases and J gave up 4 bases; unmatched junction bases: 3. CDR1 is DFQATT and CDR2 is SNEGSKA in the germline V gene (reference sequence). The CDR3 spans 12 residues. Written as DNA, the CDR3 is TGCAGTGCCGGGGGACTAAAAAACATTCAGTACTTC. Protein: CSAGGLKNIQYF.

This clonotype was seen ten or more times. This rearrangement joins TRBV5-1 to TRBJ1-1; TRBD1 is a possible D gene (5 bases). Germline values: CDR1 SGHRS, CDR2 YFSETQ. The V gene lost 4 bases and the J gene lost 1 base, with 8 bases spanning the gap. The CDR3 extends over 13 amino acids. CDR3 DNA: TGCGCCAGCAGCCAGGACACGAACACTGAAGCTTTCTTT. This sequence encodes CASSQDTNTEAFF.

The chain couples TRBV6-5 to TRBJ2-1, with D possibly TRBD1 on 6 matching bases. Trimming shortened V by 6 bases and J by 1 base, and 16 bases separated the two germline ends. Germline lookup yields CDR1 MNHEY and CDR2 SVGAGI. The CDR3 consists of 16 residues. The CDR3 sequence: CASSRGRLPSYNEQFF. In DNA, the CDR3 is TGTGCCAGCAGCAGGGGAAGACTCCCGTCCTACAATGAGCAGTTCTTC.